The 22 T cell receptor beta chains below were found in one sample sequenced in a study of T cell repertoires in cytomegalovirus infection. These receptors lack a known antigen. Using its own MiXCR run on the reads, TCRdb lists one record per CDR3 protein. Among about half a million distinct CDR3 sequences listed, more than 30% were seen once. The sequencing used cultured PBMCs, collected from culture after CMV antigen stimulation. These receptors originate from a human donor in good health (CMV status not recorded). Some clones in this sample may be carry-over from other donors' samples.

V gene TRBV6-1 combines with J gene TRBJ2-7; D tentatively fits TRBD1 or TRBD2 (5 bases each). The CDR3 runs to 12 residues. CDR1 is MNHNS, CDR2 SASEGT, per germline. The ends were cut back, 4 bases at V and 9 bases at J, with 13 bases in the middle. The CDR3 loop reads CASSVRSGPQYF. CDR3 DNA sequence: TGTGCCAGCAGTGTCCGTTCGGGGCCGCAGTACTTC.

Only a few counts were recorded for this clonotype. This sequence joins TRBV4-1 and TRBJ1-1, with TRBD1 as a possible D gene (6 bases). There are 15 residues in the CDR3. The germline gives CDR1 MGHRA, CDR2 YSYEKL. Trimming shortened V by 0 bases and J by 3 bases, and 11 bases separated the two germline ends. In nucleotides, the CDR3 is TGCGCCAGCAGCCAAGATGTAGGGGGTTACACTGAAGCTTTCTTT. It specifies CASSQDVGGYTEAFF.

This clonotype was detected only a few times. V gene TRBV4-3 combines with J gene TRBJ2-3; 9 nucleotides agree with TRBD2. Germline values: CDR1 LGHNA, CDR2 YSLEER. This CDR3 is 15 amino acids long. Unmatched junction bases numbered 1, after V lost 2 bases and J lost 1 base. CDR3 in DNA: TGCGCCAGCAGCCAACGCGGGGGGGGCACAGATACGCAGTATTTT. Amino acids: CASSQRGGGTDTQYF.

This rearrangement joins TRBV7-2 to TRBJ1-5; D not certain. CDR1 is SGHTA and CDR2 is FQGNSA in the germline V gene. This CDR3 has 13 residues. V lost 4 bases to trimming and J lost 5 bases, with 9 bases between them. The CDR3 DNA sequence: TGTGCCAGCAGCTCGTGGATAGATCAGCCCCAGCATTTT. Protein: CASSSWIDQPQHF.

This clonotype was picked up a small number of times. The V call is TRBV9, the J call TRBJ2-3; D call uncertain. The CDR3 consists of 14 residues. Germline V gives CDR1 SGDLS, CDR2 YYNGEE. Trimming cost V 5 bases and J 0 bases, with 10 bases left between them. The CDR3 loop reads CASSDSPSTDTQYF. The CDR3 bases are TGTGCCAGCAGTGACTCCCCTAGCACAGATACGCAGTATTTT.

The J gene is TRBJ1-1, the V gene TRBV6-6; D call uncertain. Trimming took 5 bases from V and 1 from J, leaving 8 bases between them. CDR1 is MNHNY and CDR2 is SVGAGI in the germline V gene (reference sequence). This CDR3 spans 13 amino acids. The CDR3 reads CASSALGNTEAFF. CDR3 nucleotides: TGTGCCAGCAGTGCCTTGGGGAACACTGAAGCTTTCTTT.

This clonotype was detected only a few times. This chain links TRBV10-3 with TRBJ1-1; 9 bases are a match to TRBD1. Trimming at V came to 11 bases and at J to 3 bases, leaving 7 bases not matched to a gene. The CDR3 is 13 amino acids. Germline V gives CDR1 ENHRY, CDR2 SYGVKD. The CDR3 loop reads CALRDRADTEAFF. DNA for the CDR3: TGTGCCTTGAGGGACAGGGCCGACACTGAAGCTTTCTTT.

V usage is TRBV10-2 and J usage is TRBJ1-6; unclear D gene. CDR1 is WSHSY and CDR2 is SAAADI in the germline V gene. V gave up 0 bases and J gave up 8 bases, with 17 bases separating them. This CDR3 spans 17 amino acids. CDR3 amino acids: CASSESTGSGLDSPLHF. CDR3 DNA sequence: TGCGCCAGCAGTGAGTCTACGGGATCGGGCTTAGATTCACCCCTCCACTTT.

The chain couples TRBV12-3 or TRBV12-4 to TRBJ2-5, with 7 bases matching TRBD2. This CDR3 has 16 amino acids. V lost 2 bases to trimming and J lost 1 base; unmatched junction nucleotides: 7. CDR3 loop: CASSLTLAEVQETQYF. CDR3 DNA sequence: TGTGCCAGCAGTTTAACCCTAGCGGAGGTCCAAGAGACCCAGTACTTC.

The CDR3 sequence: CASKTSGQGDNEQFF. DNA of the CDR3: TGTGCCAGCAAGACGTCGGGACAGGGGGACAATGAGCAGTTCTTC. The chain combines TRBV28 with TRBJ2-1; 11 bases match TRBD1. The J segment lost 5 bases and the V segment lost 7 bases, leaving 7 bases of the junction unmatched. The CDR3 totals 15 residues. Per the germline V gene, CDR1 is MDHEN and CDR2 is SYDVKM.

The chain recombines TRBV7-8 with TRBJ2-7, with 12 bases identical to TRBD2. This CDR3 spans 17 amino acids. Germline V gives CDR1 SGHVS, CDR2 FQNEAQ. With 3 bases clipped from V and 5 bases from J, the junction kept 11 bases outside the gene matches. The CDR3 spells CASSFRDGRTSGNEQYF. CDR3 nucleotide sequence: TGTGCCAGCAGCTTCCGGGACGGGAGGACTAGCGGGAACGAGCAGTACTTC.

This clonotype has more than one count but fewer than ten. The chain has TRBV10-3 and TRBJ2-2; the match to TRBD1 covers 10 bases. This CDR3 is 16 amino acids long. V dropped 7 bases and J dropped 5; count of bases not matched to a gene: 10. The germline V gene has CDR1 ENHRY and CDR2 SYGVKD. CDR3 nucleotides: TGTGCCATCAAAGGGGGGACAGGGGCCAAGACCGGGGAGCTGTTTTTT. Translating it yields CAIKGGTGAKTGELFF.

The chain combines TRBV4-3 with TRBJ2-1; D not resolved. The CDR3 has 14 residues. Germline lookup yields CDR1 LGHNA and CDR2 YSLEER. Trimming removed 4 bases from V and 5 bases from J, with 12 bases in between. The CDR3 region has the DNA TGCGCCAGCAGCCCGCTGGGCAGTGACAATGAGCAGTTCTTC. Its protein is CASSPLGSDNEQFF.

The V gene is TRBV4-1, the J gene TRBJ1-3; D gene ambiguous. Germline values: CDR1 MGHRA, CDR2 YSYEKL. V gave up 3 bases and J gave up 0 bases, with 15 bases separating them. There are 17 residues in the CDR3. The CDR3, as DNA: TGCGCCAGCAGCCAGAGAAGAGTTGGCACCTCTGGAAACACCATATATTTT. Translating it yields CASSQRRVGTSGNTIYF.

The rearrangement uses TRBV7-8 and TRBJ1-6, with a tentative D call TRBD1 (6 bases). The CDR3 is 16 residues long. Deletions cut 5 bases from V and 6 bases from J, with 17 bases between. Germline V gene data show CDR1 as SGHVS and CDR2 as FQNEAQ. Here the CDR3 DNA reads TGTGCCAGCAGCCGGAACAGGGACTTAAGTAATTCACCCCTCCACTTT. It codes for CASSRNRDLSNSPLHF.

The rearrangement joins TRBV11-3 to TRBJ2-1, with unresolved D. Trimming took 3 bases from V and 10 from J, leaving 13 bases between them. Germline lookup yields CDR1 SGHNT and CDR2 YENEEA. The CDR3 totals 13 residues. The CDR3 is CASSLPPKDEQFF. DNA of the CDR3: TGTGCCAGCAGCTTGCCTCCAAAAGACGAGCAGTTCTTC. Based on the CDR3 plus reference TRBV11-3 and TRBJ2-1, the full variable domain is EAGVVQSPRYKIIEKKQPVAFWCNPISGHNTLYWYLQNLGQGPELLIRYENEEAVDDSQLPKDRFSAERLKGVDSTLKIQPAELGDSAVYLCASSLPPKDEQFFGPGTRLTVL.

The genes are TRBV7-9 and TRBJ1-1; the D gene is possibly TRBD1 (6 bases). This CDR3 comprises 14 residues. Trimming took 5 bases from V and 3 from J, leaving 13 bases between them. Germline CDR1 SEHNR, CDR2 FQNEAQ (reference sequence). The CDR3 spells CASSDGQKDTEAFF. CDR3 bases: TGTGCCAGCAGCGACGGACAGAAGGACACTGAAGCTTTCTTT. Full variable domain (outside the CDR3, taken from reference TRBV7-9 and TRBJ1-1): DTGVSQNPRHKITKRGQNVTFRCDPISEHNRLYWYRQTLGQGPEFLTYFQNEAQLEKSRLLSDRFSAERPKGSFSTLEIQRTEQGDSAMYLCASSDGQKDTEAFFGQGTRLTVV.

This clonotype showed up just a few times. The chain couples TRBV10-3 to TRBJ2-3, with 9 nucleotides matching TRBD2. CDR3 length: 15 residues. CDR1 ENHRY and CDR2 SYGVKD come from the germline V gene. Germline trimming cut 2 bases from V and 4 bases from J; bases unmatched to any gene: 4. DNA of the CDR3: TGTGCCATCAGTGAGATGGCTAGCGGGGCAGATACGCAGTATTTT. Encoded protein: CAISEMASGADTQYF.

The chain is built from TRBV20-1 and TRBJ1-1; weak D call: TRBD1 (5 bases). The CDR3 has 12 amino acids. V was pared by 8 bases and J by 0 bases, with 10 bases between. Germline CDR1 reads DFQATT; CDR2 reads SNEGSKA (reference sequence). CDR3 sequence (DNA): TGCAGTTACGGGGGAGTGAACACTGAAGCTTTCTTT. Its translation: CSYGGVNTEAFF.

This clonotype was seen a few times. This sequence joins TRBV12-3 or TRBV12-4 and TRBJ2-3; TRBD2 agrees at 14 bases. This CDR3 contains 16 residues. V dropped 7 bases and J dropped 4; count of bases not matched to a gene: 7. This CDR3 is CASTQGLAGGPDTQYF. The CDR3 nucleotides are TGTGCCAGCACTCAAGGACTAGCGGGAGGACCAGATACGCAGTATTTT.

The rearrangement joins TRBV28 to TRBJ2-1, with 11 bases matching TRBD2. J was trimmed by 6 bases and V by 8 bases; bases with no gene match: 3. CDR3 length: 13 residues. The germline gives CDR1 MDHEN, CDR2 SYDVKM. CDR3 amino acids: CASGGLAANEQFF. The CDR3 DNA sequence: TGTGCCAGCGGGGGACTAGCGGCCAATGAGCAGTTCTTC. Combining the CDR3 with reference TRBV28 and TRBJ2-1 gives the whole variable domain DVKVTQSSRYLVKRTGEKVFLECVQDMDHENMFWYRQDPGLGLRLIYFSYDVKMKEKGDIPEGYSVSREKKERFSLILESASTNQTSMYLCASGGLAANEQFFGPGTRLTVL.

In DNA form, the CDR3 reads TGCGCCAGCAGCCACGGTACCTTGGTCAATGAGCAGTTCTTC. This codes for CASSHGTLVNEQFF. V gene TRBV4-1 combines with J gene TRBJ2-1; D gene unclear. V shed 3 bases and J shed 6 bases, with 12 bases lying between them. This CDR3 spans 14 amino acids. The germline V gene encodes CDR1 MGHRA and CDR2 YSYEKL.